What follows are 26 T cell receptor beta chains derived from one specimen sequenced in a study of blood T cell repertoires in COVID-19. Assay: immunoSEQ multiplex PCR; the TCRdb copy retains only in-frame clones and omits some. The sample includes 300,000 to 350,000 clones, 75% to 90% of them seen just once. The sequenced sample consisted of peripheral blood. The receptors stem from a woman in her 50s with COVID-19, enrolled during active disease.

The V and J genes are TRBV6-5 and TRBJ1-1; D possibly corresponds to TRBD1 (5 bases). The length of the CDR3 is 13 residues. Per the germline V gene, CDR1 is MNHEY and CDR2 is SVGAGI. With 2 bases removed from V and 6 bases from J, the gap between germline ends came to 10 bases. CDR3 sequence reads: CASSYDGGSEAFF. The CDR3 DNA is TGTGCCAGCAGTTACGACGGGGGTTCTGAAGCTTTCTTT.

J is TRBJ2-2 and V is TRBV6-2 or TRBV6-3; 14 nucleotides agree with TRBD2. The germline V gene has CDR1 MNHEY and CDR2 SVGEGT. CDR3 length: 16 residues. V shed 7 bases and J 6 bases; nucleotides not matched to a gene: 7. CDR3 bases: TGTGCCAGCAACCCCGGGACTAGCGGGAGAGCCGGGGAGCTGTTTTTT. Amino acids: CASNPGTSGRAGELFF.

In DNA, the CDR3 is TGTGCCTGGAGTGTACGCCAGGGCATCGACAATGAGCAGTTCTTC. It encodes CAWSVRQGIDNEQFF. The chain couples TRBV30 to TRBJ2-1, with a weak D call TRBD1 (5 bases). The CDR3 is 15 residues long. Germline assignment: CDR1 GTSNPN and CDR2 SVGIG (reference sequence). The germline V and J ends were trimmed by 0 bases and 5 bases, with 14 bases remaining between them.

V and J are TRBV12-5 and TRBJ2-2; 8 bases align to TRBD1. CDR3 length equals 15 residues. Germline V CDR1 and CDR2: LGHNT, FRNRAP. The V gene end was trimmed by 6 bases and the J gene end by 4 bases; junction bases not matched to a gene: 7. The CDR3 coding sequence is TGTGCTAGTGGCCTCGGACAGGGTACCACCGGGGAGCTGTTTTTT. Translated: CASGLGQGTTGELFF.

The gene calls are TRBV4-2 and TRBJ2-5; D is possibly TRBD2 (6 bases). From germline, CDR1 is LGHNA and CDR2 YNFKEQ. The V end lost 0 bases, the J end lost 2 bases, and 16 bases lay between the germline ends. The CDR3 has 17 amino acids. CDR3 DNA: TGTGCCAGCAGCCAAGATCAGGTCGGTAGCGGACAAGAGACCCAGTACTTC. This translates into CASSQDQVGSGQETQYF.

The chain is built from TRBV3-1 (or the pseudogene TRBV3-2) and TRBJ1-4; no reliable D call. With 4 bases removed from V and 3 bases from J, the gap between germline ends came to 18 bases. This CDR3 spans 17 amino acids. The germline V gene has CDR1 LGHDT and CDR2 YNNKEL (reference sequence). CDR3 coding DNA: TGTGCCAGCAGCCCTCGCCCCCCGTACGGAGCTAATGAAAAACTGTTTTTT. Translation gives CASSPRPPYGANEKLFF.

V and J are TRBV7-2 and TRBJ1-5; D is uncertain. The germline V gene encodes CDR1 SGHTA and CDR2 FQGNSA. CDR3 size: 13 residues. V lost 2 bases to trimming and J lost 8 bases, with 10 bases between them. DNA of the CDR3: TGTGCCAGCAGCTTAATCACAACAGAGCCCCAGCATTTT. The encoded protein is CASSLITTEPQHF.

The chain uses TRBV14 and TRBJ2-3, with a tentative D call TRBD2 (6 bases). Germline values: CDR1 SGHDN, CDR2 FVKESK. V lost 4 bases, J lost 4 bases, and 9 bases lay in between. The CDR3 length is 13 residues. The CDR3 DNA reads as TGTGCCAGCAGCCGGGGGGTGGCAGATACGCAGTATTTT. Encoded protein: CASSRGVADTQYF.

This chain uses TRBV24-1 with TRBJ1-5, with 7 bases matching TRBD1. The junction had 2 bases not matched to a gene; V was cut back by 2 bases and J by 2 bases. CDR3 length: 15 residues. The germline gives CDR1 KGHDR, CDR2 SFDVKD. The CDR3 bases are TGTGCCACCAGTGATTGGCAGGGGGGCAATCAGCCCCAGCATTTT. As protein: CATSDWQGGNQPQHF.

Here the CDR3 reads CASSQGLVYEQYF. In DNA, the CDR3 is TGTGCCAGCAGCCAGGGACTAGTCTACGAGCAGTACTTC. The V gene is TRBV3-1 (or the pseudogene TRBV3-2), the J gene TRBJ2-7; 8 bases map to TRBD2. V was pared by 3 bases and J by 3 bases, with 1 base of the junction left unmatched. The CDR3 runs to 13 residues. The germline CDR1 and CDR2 sequences are LGHDT and YNNKEL (reference sequence).

This clone was detected only a few times. V and J are TRBV5-1 and TRBJ1-1; D remains unclear. The germline CDR1 and CDR2 sequences are SGHRS and YFSETQ. The length of the CDR3 is 13 residues. V was pared by 4 bases and J by 4 bases, with 11 bases between. Here the CDR3 reads CASSLQDRTEAFF. The CDR3 DNA is TGCGCCAGCAGCCTCCAGGATCGCACTGAAGCTTTCTTT.

To note about this clone: The junction departs from germline at one end; a sequencing error may be responsible. The chain carries TRBV5-4 and TRBJ2-7; a possible D gene is TRBD1 (5 bases). The CDR3 contains 12 residues. Germline V gene data show CDR1 as SGHNT and CDR2 as YYREEE (reference sequence). The CDR3 sequence is CASSVTRVPLSF. DNA of the CDR3: TGTGCCAGCAGCGTAACCAGGGTCCCGTTATCCTTC.

The chain links TRBV7-2 to TRBJ2-2; 7 nucleotides align to TRBD2. The germline CDR1 and CDR2 sequences are SGHTA and FQGNSA. Unmatched junction bases numbered 9, after V lost 5 bases and J lost 6 bases. This CDR3 comprises 15 residues. The CDR3 DNA follows: TGTGCCAGCAGCCCCTTGGGGAGGGCGGCCGGGGAGCTGTTTTTT. Translation gives CASSPLGRAAGELFF.

This chain uses TRBV5-4 with TRBJ2-5; perhaps TRBD2 as D (6 bases). The CDR3 consists of 16 residues. In germline, CDR1 is SGHNT, CDR2 YYREEE (reference sequence). Between the trimmed V and J ends, which lost 4 bases and 3 bases, there was a span of 19 bases. The DNA of the CDR3 is TGTGCCAGCAGCCCAAGGGGTAGCGGTAGAGAAGAGACCCAGTACTTC. Its translation is CASSPRGSGREETQYF.

The CDR3, as DNA: TGCGCCAGCAGCTTAGAGAAATTGGTGTATTTT. Encoded protein: CASSLEKLVYF. J is TRBJ2-3 and V is TRBV5-1; D uncertain. Trimming left V 2 bases short and J 14 bases short, with 12 bases between. This CDR3 has 11 residues. CDR1 SGHRS and CDR2 YFSETQ come from the germline V gene.

V is TRBV9 and J is TRBJ1-1; tentative D call: TRBD1 (5 bases). V lost 0 bases, J lost 1 base, and 13 bases lay in between. The CDR3 contains 16 residues. Germline V gene data show CDR1 as SGDLS and CDR2 as YYNGEE. CDR3: CASSVVPSGGNTEAFF. CDR3 bases: TGTGCCAGCAGCGTAGTCCCATCCGGGGGGAACACTGAAGCTTTCTTT.

This clone was observed a handful of times. The chain recombines TRBV4-2 with TRBJ2-7; the match to TRBD2 covers 13 bases. The CDR3 is 18 amino acids. Germline lookup yields CDR1 LGHNA and CDR2 YNFKEQ. J gave up 2 bases and V 0 bases, and 7 bases lay outside the gene matches. Here the CDR3 DNA reads TGTGCCAGCAGCCAAGAAGGACTAGCGGGAGTCCTAACCTACGAGCAGTACTTC. This encodes CASSQEGLAGVLTYEQYF.

This chain connects TRBV11-2 to TRBJ1-2; a possible D gene is TRBD1 (6 bases). Germline CDR1 and CDR2: SGHAT and FQNNGV. The CDR3 is 13 amino acids. Trimming shortened V by 4 bases and J by 5 bases, and 11 bases separated the two germline ends. CDR3 DNA sequence: TGTGCCAGCAGCTCTACAGGGTTTTATGGCTACACCTTC. Translating it yields CASSSTGFYGYTF.

The gene calls are TRBV6-5 and TRBJ2-5; TRBD2 agrees at 7 bases. The CDR3 contains 16 residues. Per germline, CDR1 MNHEY and CDR2 SVGAGI. J lost 5 bases, V lost 0 bases, and 9 bases had no gene match. The CDR3 region is CASSYSLPGGWETQYF. DNA of the CDR3: TGTGCCAGCAGTTACTCTCTGCCGGGAGGTTGGGAGACCCAGTACTTC.

CDR3 in amino acids: CASSTARVNTEAFF. As DNA, the CDR3 is TGTGCCAGTAGTACAGCGAGGGTGAACACTGAAGCTTTCTTT. The chain employs TRBV19 and TRBJ1-1; no clear D. Germline V gene sequence: CDR1 LNHDA, CDR2 SQIVND (reference sequence). The CDR3 totals 14 residues. Trimming removed 4 bases from V and 0 bases from J, with 9 bases in between. Together with reference TRBV19 and TRBJ1-1, the CDR3 gives the full variable domain: DGGITQSPKYLFRKEGQNVTLSCEQNLNHDAMYWYRQDPGQGLRLIYYSQIVNDFQKGDIAEGYSVSREKKESFPLTVTSAQKNPTAFYLCASSTARVNTEAFFGQGTRLTVV.

This chain joins TRBV27 and TRBJ2-7; 8 bases match TRBD2. This CDR3 has 15 amino acids. The germline gives CDR1 MNHEY, CDR2 SMNVEV (reference sequence). Losses at the gene ends were 2 bases for V and 7 bases for J; bases not matched to a gene: 10. The CDR3, as DNA: TGTGCCAGCAGTTTAACGGGAGGGCCTCCCCGTGAGCAGTACTTC. This sequence encodes CASSLTGGPPREQYF.

V usage is TRBV3-1 (or the pseudogene TRBV3-2) and J usage is TRBJ2-7; 10 positions agree with TRBD1. The CDR3 has 15 amino acids. The J segment lost 3 bases and the V segment lost 6 bases, leaving 8 bases of the junction unmatched. Germline loops: CDR1 LGHDT, CDR2 YNNKEL (reference sequence). CDR3 DNA: TGTGCCAGCAGTCAACCGGGACAGGGGAACTACGAGCAGTACTTC. This codes for CASSQPGQGNYEQYF.

This rearrangement joins TRBV29-1 to TRBJ2-7; 10 bases match TRBD2. The germline V gene encodes CDR1 SQVTM and CDR2 ANQGSEA. V lost 4 bases to trimming and J lost 4 bases; unmatched junction nucleotides: 10. The CDR3 has 15 residues. CDR3: CSVGPVAGGLYEQYF. CDR3 DNA sequence: TGCAGCGTTGGCCCAGTAGCGGGAGGCTTGTACGAGCAGTACTTC.

This rearrangement joins TRBV29-1 to TRBJ2-2; 8 positions agree with TRBD1. This CDR3 comprises 14 residues. Losses at the gene ends were 3 bases for V and 1 base for J; bases not matched to a gene: 1. Looked up from germline, CDR1 is SQVTM and CDR2 is ANQGSEA. CDR3 protein: CSVEGTGNTGELFF. The CDR3 DNA sequence: TGCAGCGTTGAGGGGACAGGGAACACCGGGGAGCTGTTTTTT.

The rearrangement joins TRBV18 to TRBJ1-5; 8 positions match TRBD1. Germline assignment: CDR1 KGHSH and CDR2 LQKENI. The CDR3 has 15 amino acids. J lost 6 bases, V lost 5 bases, and 9 bases had no gene match. The CDR3 region has the DNA TGTGCCAGCTCATCCGACAGGGGCCTTAGTCAGCCCCAGCATTTT. As protein: CASSSDRGLSQPQHF.

The chain couples TRBV19 to TRBJ2-1, with 7 bases identical to TRBD1. CDR3 size: 14 residues. V dropped 7 bases and J dropped 0; count of bases not matched to a gene: 3. Germline loops: CDR1 LNHDA, CDR2 SQIVND (reference sequence). The CDR3 sequence is CASKGASSYNEQFF. Here the CDR3 DNA reads TGTGCCAGTAAGGGGGCCAGCTCCTACAATGAGCAGTTCTTC.